This TCR beta chain was found in a study of T cells expressing NK-cell markers. Study information: CD3+CD56+NKG2C+, CD3+CD56+NKG2C- and CD3+CD56-NKG2C+ T cells, once sorted, supplied the TCR beta repertoires.

Study outcomes and limitations: The CD3+CD56-NKG2C+ fraction of a handful of donors was likewise dominated by these clonotypes.

For this clonotype: What it binds is unknown.

The CDR3 is 14 amino acids. Germline V gene lookup returns CDR1 SNHLY and CDR2 FYNNEI. TCR beta cDNA was made by 5'RACE template switching with UMIs. TCRdb re-called the 5' RACE reads and catalogs CDR3 proteins one per entry, DNA excluded. The table gives 150,000 or so distinct CDR3 sequences; the top ten clones make up over 35% of it. Specimen: blood T cells: a sorted CD56 or NKG2C T cell subset, CD4+ or CD8+ T cells, or bulk PBMC T cells (not recorded which). The source is a woman between 45 and 60 years old in good health. The V and J genes are TRBV2 and TRBJ2-3. The CDR3 is CASTGYQNGDTQYF.